This T cell receptor (beta chain) was sequenced in a study of blood T cell repertoires in COVID-19. In the study overall: The samples span acute and convalescent COVID-19 from the United States, Italy and Spain. The cDNA or gDNA used as material had been derived from T cells, B-cell-depleted T cells, or PBMCs.

In the authors' methods: Quantification of nucleated cells was approximated via reference gene primer amplification. The data were produced by immunoSEQ multiplex PCR, yet TCRdb's version contains in-frame clones alone and is incomplete. V, J and clone size were drawn from that table, and D and trimming were deduced from the DNA. Here the sample spans about 80,000 clones, 80% to 85% being singletons. Germline CDR1 SGHTA, CDR2 FQGNSA. J was trimmed by 6 bases and V by 4 bases; bases with no gene match: 3. The CDR3 length is 14 residues. This clonotype was obtained from a woman in her 70s with acute or convalescent COVID-19. The J gene is TRBJ2-7, the V gene TRBV7-2; TRBD2 agrees at 13 bases. Source material: peripheral blood. CDR3 protein: CASSWTSGSLEQYF. Written as DNA, the CDR3 is TGTGCCAGCAGCTGGACTAGCGGGAGTCTCGAGCAGTACTTC.